Following are 11 T cell receptor beta chains from one sample sequenced in a study of vaccination and CD4 T cells after COVID-19. Treatment of the sample: approximately nine-day PBMC culture with coronavirus spike peptide pools or control peptides (ViraFEST assay). Their recognized antigens are unknown. The Oncomine TCR Beta short-read assay was applied to DNA of cultured CD4+ T cells. TCRdb re-called the PCR reads through MiXCR, storing one row per CDR3 protein. The table shows about 7,100 distinct CDR3 sequences, with about 66% occurring only once. Sequenced material: CD4+ T cells from blood, cultured in vitro. Receptor source: a human donor who had recovered from COVID-19.

V and J are TRBV10-3 and TRBJ2-1; 9 nucleotides line up with TRBD2. J was trimmed by 3 bases and V by 4 bases; bases with no gene match: 10. Germline CDR1 is ENHRY and CDR2 is SYGVKD. There are 17 residues in the CDR3. The CDR3 reads CAISVGGRVPHYNEQFF. In DNA, the CDR3 is TGTGCCATCAGTGTGGGCGGGAGGGTTCCCCACTACAATGAGCAGTTCTTC.

The rearrangement links TRBV7-9 to TRBJ2-5; 8 nucleotides match TRBD2. Losses at the gene ends were 4 bases for V and 5 bases for J; bases not matched to a gene: 9. The CDR3 length is 15 residues. Per germline, CDR1 SEHNR and CDR2 FQNEAQ (reference sequence). CDR3: CASSSSGGRRETQYF. The CDR3 DNA follows: TGTGCCAGCAGCTCAAGCGGGGGCCGCCGGGAGACCCAGTACTTC.

There are a few counts of this clonotype. The rearrangement uses TRBV20-1 and TRBJ1-3; D gene ambiguous. This CDR3 is built from 16 residues. In germline, CDR1 is DFQATT, CDR2 SNEGSKA (reference sequence). Deletions cut 3 bases from V and 0 bases from J, with 15 bases between. The CDR3 DNA is TGCAGTGCTAGTCATTCAGCCTCGAGCTCTGGAAACACCATATATTTT. Protein sequence: CSASHSASSSGNTIYF.

This clonotype was counted a few times. The rearrangement links TRBV6-1 to TRBJ2-5, with 14 bases identical to TRBD2. Germline V gives CDR1 MNHNS, CDR2 SASEGT. Trimming cost V 6 bases and J 0 bases; bases outside gene matches: 3. The CDR3 spans 16 residues. CDR3 sequence reads: CASRGLAGEHQETQYF. Written as DNA, the CDR3 is TGTGCCAGCAGGGGACTAGCGGGGGAACACCAAGAGACCCAGTACTTC.

V gene TRBV11-3 combines with J gene TRBJ2-1, with 10 bases fitting TRBD2. The CDR3 contains 17 residues. J gave up 5 bases and V 3 bases, and 10 bases lay outside the gene matches. The germline V gene has CDR1 SGHNT and CDR2 YENEEA. The DNA of the CDR3 is TGTGCCAGCAGCTTGGGATCCGGGACTAGCGTTAACAATGAGCAGTTCTTC. Encoded protein: CASSLGSGTSVNNEQFF.

The V call is TRBV19, the J call TRBJ2-3; 10 bases line up with TRBD2. V lost 1 base, J lost 3 bases, and 1 base stayed unmatched. Germline-derived CDR1 and CDR2 are LNHDA and SQIVND (reference sequence). The CDR3 is 15 residues long. The CDR3 sequence: CASSIAAGGTDTQYF. CDR3 bases: TGTGCCAGTAGTATAGCAGCGGGGGGGACAGATACGCAGTATTTT.

This sequence joins TRBV18 and TRBJ2-3, with D perhaps assigned TRBD1 or TRBD2 (6 bases each). Germline values: CDR1 KGHSH, CDR2 LQKENI. V was cut by 5 bases and J by 3 bases, with 15 bases left in between. The CDR3 length is 15 residues. The CDR3 DNA follows: TGTGCCAGCTCATCACGGCAGGGGAGGACAGATACGCAGTATTTT. Translation: CASSSRQGRTDTQYF.

Only a few counts were recorded for this clonotype. The V gene is TRBV20-1, the J gene TRBJ2-3, with TRBD2 matching 11 bases. V lost 5 bases and J lost 6; bases outside the gene matches: 4. The length of the CDR3 is 13 residues. Germline V CDR1 and CDR2: DFQATT, SNEGSKA (reference sequence). The CDR3 DNA follows: TGCAGTGCTGCTAGCGGGGGGTGGGATACGCAGTATTTT. Its protein product is CSAASGGWDTQYF.

This clonotype was detected a few times. The chain has TRBV6-5 and TRBJ1-5; D uncertain. Trimming removed 0 bases from V and 1 base from J, with 19 bases in between. Germline V gene sequence: CDR1 MNHEY, CDR2 SVGAGI. The length of the CDR3 is 19 residues. The DNA for the CDR3 is TGTGCCAGCAGTTACTCGATAGGAGGAGGACCTGGGAGCAATCAGCCCCAGCATTTT. This encodes CASSYSIGGGPGSNQPQHF.

The rearrangement uses TRBV12-3 or TRBV12-4 and TRBJ2-3, with a weak D call TRBD1 (5 bases). This CDR3 has 12 residues. Trimming removed 6 bases at V and 2 bases at J, with 6 bases between. CDR3 in DNA: TGTGCCAGCAGGGACAACACAGATACGCAGTATTTT. It codes for CASRDNTDTQYF.

V gene TRBV6-1 combines with J gene TRBJ1-2; possibly TRBD1 for D (5 bases). This CDR3 contains 15 residues. Trimming cost V 5 bases and J 4 bases, with 17 bases left between them. Germline V lookup: CDR1 MNHNS, CDR2 SASEGT. In nucleotides, the CDR3 is TGTGCCAGCAGTCACGACAGTGGGGGTGGCTATGGCTACACCTTC. Protein sequence: CASSHDSGGGYGYTF.